One TCR beta chain is described in this entry. Its antigen is not known. This entry is derived from a study of blood T cells in healthy people across ages. The study's findings and limits: Changes seen in expanded clonotypes were possibly confounded by donor CMV status left unknown.

This CDR3 contains 13 residues. The V gene end was trimmed by 8 bases and the J gene end by 8 bases; junction bases not matched to a gene: 6. CDR1 and CDR2 (germline): LNHDA, SQIVND (reference sequence). Then a second PCR, running about 6 to 12 cycles, was carried out with a sample-barcoded 5' primer and a J-beta primer mix. TCRdb used MiXCR to reprocess the 5' RACE reads, holding one entry per CDR3 protein. The profile covers roughly 1,500,000 distinct CDR3 sequences, with 42% appearing a single time and 7.9% taken by the ten largest. The TCR was taken from a woman aged 18-29 years in good health. This sequence joins TRBV19 and TRBJ2-1; 10 bases align to TRBD2. The sample consisted of blood. The CDR3 spells CASSSGSAHEQFF. DNA of the CDR3: TGTGCCAGTTCTAGCGGGAGCGCCCATGAGCAGTTCTTC.